The T cell receptor (beta chain) described here comes from a study of T cell responses to AZD1222 COVID-19 vaccine (dated by TCRdb to the early 2020s). Background on the whole study: TCR sequencing was performed for more than 230 trial participants, of whom 207 were given two doses of AZD1222 and around 25 were given two doses of MenACWY control vaccine. Enrollment into the trials was organized by age into subgroups of 18-55, 56-69 and 70-plus years, and those subgroups contained about 150, 27 and 61 TCR-sequenced participants, respectively. The full study reports these points: The 56-69-year group was small, and its depth increase did not reach significance, likely because of low power. Because no samples from the day 14 peak response were available, repertoires could be characterized only after the peak T cell response. Most participants were white British and females outnumbered males, and the authors suggested that clonal diversity may have been underestimated. Reportedly, close to half of the unique spike-specific TCRs recognized epitopes lying outside the regions that are mutated in the B.1.351 and B.1.1.7 variants. Spike-specific TCR breadth and depth rose significantly after two AZD1222 doses compared with day 0 and with MenACWY recipients. Vaccine-associated CD4 TCRs spanned the whole spike protein, with dominant responses in regions 160-218 and 743-854. Only six AZD1222 recipients were SARS-CoV-2 seropositive at baseline, limiting conclusions about previously exposed vaccinees.

In the paper's terms, the time point label means: about 28 days (+/-7) after the second vaccine dose. AZD1222 recipients with second doses at about 4 weeks or about 12 weeks were pooled, because spike-specific TCR depth and breadth did not differ between schedules. Samples from vaccinated people were obtained from the UK trials COV001 and COV002, which included a single-blind randomized controlled phase 2/3 trial of AZD1222 (ChAdOx1 nCoV-19) in healthy adults. For TCRbeta chain sequencing, PBMC samples from trial participants were taken at day 0 and at day 28 after the second dose. Per the germline V gene (reference sequence), GTSNPN is the CDR1 and SVGIG is the CDR2. Trimming removed 2 bases from V and 0 bases from J, leaving 7 bases between the germline ends. From cysteine to phenylalanine, the CDR3 is 13 amino acids long. CDR3 DNA only is kept here, 39 bases in frame from base 1. As regards this clone: The clone's antigen remains unknown. No base-level quality is on record; no much larger clone is a single base apart.

The CDR3 regions of human TCRbeta chains were analyzed by immunosequencing. The original methods were these. Repertoire TCRs were checked for matches against a reference library of SARS-CoV-2-specific TCRs that had been generated using the MIRA antigen-specificity platform. Breadth meant the fraction of unique TCRs that were SARS-CoV-2-associated, whereas depth meant the fraction of total T cells that were SARS-CoV-2-associated. Each spike-specific TCR was assigned to its reactive spike region and to a CD4 or CD8 class using the MIRA data. Log10-transformed breadth and depth values were compared by one-way ANOVA with Sidak's multiple comparisons tests. TCRdb mirrors the immuneACCESS table, restricted to in-frame sequences. Some clones are absent from its copies; in checked studies, under half trace to an unresolved V gene, and the reason for the others is unknown. The DNA gave D and trimming, while V, J and clone size come from that table. In this sample the table shows around 150,000 clones, 90% of which occur a single time. The top ten clonotypes cover 3% to 3.5% of the sample.

The sequencing used peripheral blood, collected 28 days after the second AZD1222 dose. The rearranged segments are TRBV30 and TRBJ1-1; the D gene cannot be resolved reliably. The receptor was derived from an adult who received the AZD1222 COVID-19 vaccine. The DNA sequence follows: TGTGCCTGGAGTTCCGGGGTGAACACTGAAGCTTTCTTT. It translates as CAWSSGVNTEAFF.